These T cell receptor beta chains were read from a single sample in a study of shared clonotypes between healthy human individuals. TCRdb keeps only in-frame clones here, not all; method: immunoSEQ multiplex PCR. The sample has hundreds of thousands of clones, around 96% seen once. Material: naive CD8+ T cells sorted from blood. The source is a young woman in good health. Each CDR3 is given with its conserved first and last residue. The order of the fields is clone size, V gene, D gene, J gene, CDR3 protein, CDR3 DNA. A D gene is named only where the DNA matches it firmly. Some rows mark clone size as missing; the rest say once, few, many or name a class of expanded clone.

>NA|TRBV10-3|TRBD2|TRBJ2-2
CATLGLAGPTGELFF
TGTGCCACCCTAGGACTAGCGGGACCCACCGGGGAGCTGTTTTTT
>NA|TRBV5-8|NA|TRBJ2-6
CASSFVSGANVLTF
TGTGCCAGCAGCTTTGTGAGTGGGGCCAACGTCCTGACTTTC
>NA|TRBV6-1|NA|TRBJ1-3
CASSEYHYGEGDTIYF
TGTGCCAGCAGTGAATACCATTACGGGGAAGGAGACACCATATATTTT
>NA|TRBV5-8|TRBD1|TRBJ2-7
CASSIRQGRDEQYF
TGTGCCAGCAGCATAAGACAGGGACGGGACGAGCAGTACTTC
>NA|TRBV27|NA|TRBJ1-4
CASSNSEFYLTEPNEKLFF
TGTGCCAGCAGCAATTCTGAGTTTTACCTGACAGAACCTAATGAAAAACTGTTTTTT
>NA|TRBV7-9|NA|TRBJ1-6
CASSLAGGNSPLHF
TGTGCCAGCAGCTTGGCCGGGGGTAATTCACCCCTCCACTTT
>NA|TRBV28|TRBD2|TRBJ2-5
CASSHGREGQETQYF
TGTGCCAGCAGCCATGGTCGGGAGGGCCAAGAGACCCAGTACTTC
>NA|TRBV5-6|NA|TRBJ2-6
CASSLGRLSGANVLTF
TGTGCCAGCAGCTTGGGACGTCTCTCTGGGGCCAACGTCCTGACTTTC
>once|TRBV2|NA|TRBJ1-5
CASRPEKQGWSQPQHF
TGTGCCAGCAGACCCGAAAAGCAGGGATGGAGTCAGCCCCAGCATTTT
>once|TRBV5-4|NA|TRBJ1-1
CASSLGLNTEAFF
TGTGCCAGCAGCTTGGGGCTGAACACTGAAGCTTTCTTT
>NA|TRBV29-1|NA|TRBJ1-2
CSVEDSLRSGYTF
TGCAGCGTTGAAGATTCCCTGAGGTCTGGCTACACCTTC
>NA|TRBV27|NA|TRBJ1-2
CASSDGTGSVGYTF
TGTGCCAGCAGTGACGGGACTGGAAGCGTTGGCTACACCTTC
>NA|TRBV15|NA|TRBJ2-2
CATSGGMNTGELFF
TGTGCCACCAGCGGAGGGATGAACACCGGGGAGCTGTTTTTT
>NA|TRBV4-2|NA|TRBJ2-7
CASSQSDWGQEQYF
TGTGCCAGCAGCCAGTCCGATTGGGGGCAAGAGCAGTACTTC
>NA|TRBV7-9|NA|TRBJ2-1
CASSLASGRHNEQFF
TGTGCCAGCAGCTTAGCGTCGGGACGCCACAATGAGCAGTTCTTC
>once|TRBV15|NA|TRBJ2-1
CATSSDGGDSYNEQFF
TGTGCCACCAGCAGCGACGGCGGGGACTCCTACAATGAGCAGTTCTTC
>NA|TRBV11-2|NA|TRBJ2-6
CASSTRGPGANVLTF
TGTGCCAGCAGCACCCGGGGCCCTGGGGCCAACGTCCTGACTTTC
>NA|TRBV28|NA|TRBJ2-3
CASSLPGEGADTQYF
TGTGCCAGCAGTTTGCCCGGGGAGGGGGCAGATACGCAGTATTTT
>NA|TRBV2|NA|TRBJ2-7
CARGVFLSGLSEYEQYF
TGTGCCAGAGGGGTCTTTTTATCTGGACTCTCTGAGTACGAGCAGTACTTC
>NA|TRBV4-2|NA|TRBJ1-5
CASSQDRNQPQHF
TGTGCCAGCAGCCAGGACAGAAATCAGCCCCAGCATTTT
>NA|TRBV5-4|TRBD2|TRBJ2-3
CASSLGSAGSTDTQYF
TGTGCCAGCAGCTTGGGCTCAGCGGGGAGCACAGATACGCAGTATTTT
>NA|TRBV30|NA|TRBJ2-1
CAWDPMSGFHEQFF
TGTGCCTGGGACCCCATGAGCGGCTTCCATGAGCAGTTCTTC
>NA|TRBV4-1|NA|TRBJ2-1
CASSQTGRNEQFF
TGCGCCAGCAGCCAGACGGGCAGGAATGAGCAGTTCTTC
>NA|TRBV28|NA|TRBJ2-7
CASSYSQGFEQYF
TGTGCCAGCAGTTACTCCCAGGGGTTCGAGCAGTACTTC
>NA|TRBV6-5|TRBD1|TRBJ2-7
CASSYSNVRGSEQYF
TGTGCCAGCAGTTACTCGAATGTCAGGGGGTCCGAGCAGTACTTC
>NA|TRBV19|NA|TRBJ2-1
CASSPSSRPNEQFF
TGTGCCAGTAGTCCCTCTAGCAGACCCAATGAGCAGTTCTTC
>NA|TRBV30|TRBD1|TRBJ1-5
CAWSGQGLHPQHF
TGTGCCTGGAGTGGACAGGGCCTACACCCCCAGCATTTT
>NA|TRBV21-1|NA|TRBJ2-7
CASSIPEAGVADYEQYF
TGTGCCAGCAGCATACCTGAGGCGGGAGTCGCGGACTACGAGCAGTACTTC
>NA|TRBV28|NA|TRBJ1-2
CASRGAVFYGYTF
TGTGCCAGCAGGGGGGCCGTATTCTATGGCTACACCTTC
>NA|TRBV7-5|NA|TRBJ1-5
CVRSLGGTGLGPQHF
TGTGTCAGAAGCTTAGGGGGTACGGGTTTAGGACCCCAGCATTTT
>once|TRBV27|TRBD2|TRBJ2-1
CASSPLASGYNEQFF
TGTGCCAGCAGTCCGCTGGCTAGCGGCTACAATGAGCAGTTCTTC
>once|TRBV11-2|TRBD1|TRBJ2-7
CASSLARTGGVASMGEQYF
TGTGCCAGCAGCTTAGCTCGGACAGGGGGCGTAGCTAGCATGGGCGAGCAGTACTTC
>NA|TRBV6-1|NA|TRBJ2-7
CASSPGLSYEQYF
TGTGCCAGCAGTCCGGGACTGTCCTACGAGCAGTACTTC
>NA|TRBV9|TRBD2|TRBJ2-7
CASSEGLAGHLDEQYF
TGTGCCAGCAGCGAGGGACTAGCGGGCCACCTTGACGAGCAGTACTTC
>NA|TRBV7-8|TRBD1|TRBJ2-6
CASRPIQGNRAGANVLTF
TGTGCCAGCAGACCGATACAGGGGAATAGGGCTGGGGCCAACGTCCTGACTTTC
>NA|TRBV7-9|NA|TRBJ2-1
CASSLLGGRSYNEQFF
TGTGCCAGCAGCTTATTAGGGGGAAGGTCCTACAATGAGCAGTTCTTC
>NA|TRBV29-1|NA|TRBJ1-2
CSVFYRRYGYTF
TGCAGCGTTTTCTATCGACGGTATGGCTACACCTTC
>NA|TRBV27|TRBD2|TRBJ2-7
CASSYSGASYEQYF
TGTGCCAGCAGTTACAGCGGGGCCTCCTACGAGCAGTACTTC
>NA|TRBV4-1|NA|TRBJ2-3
CASSQDSDNGLFTQYF
TGCGCCAGCAGCCAAGATTCCGACAACGGGTTATTTACGCAGTATTTT
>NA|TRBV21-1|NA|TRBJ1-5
CASSNRKNRDPQRNQPQHF
TGTGCCAGCAGCAATAGGAAGAACAGGGATCCCCAGCGCAATCAGCCCCAGCATTTT
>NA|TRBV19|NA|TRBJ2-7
CASSTAKNEQYF
TGTGCCAGTAGTACAGCTAAAAACGAGCAGTACTTC
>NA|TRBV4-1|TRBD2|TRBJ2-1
CASSPTSGSLDEQFF
TGCGCCAGCAGCCCGACTAGCGGGAGTTTAGATGAGCAGTTCTTC
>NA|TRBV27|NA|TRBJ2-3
CASRGGLTQYF
TGTGCCAGCAGGGGGGGTCTAACGCAGTATTTT